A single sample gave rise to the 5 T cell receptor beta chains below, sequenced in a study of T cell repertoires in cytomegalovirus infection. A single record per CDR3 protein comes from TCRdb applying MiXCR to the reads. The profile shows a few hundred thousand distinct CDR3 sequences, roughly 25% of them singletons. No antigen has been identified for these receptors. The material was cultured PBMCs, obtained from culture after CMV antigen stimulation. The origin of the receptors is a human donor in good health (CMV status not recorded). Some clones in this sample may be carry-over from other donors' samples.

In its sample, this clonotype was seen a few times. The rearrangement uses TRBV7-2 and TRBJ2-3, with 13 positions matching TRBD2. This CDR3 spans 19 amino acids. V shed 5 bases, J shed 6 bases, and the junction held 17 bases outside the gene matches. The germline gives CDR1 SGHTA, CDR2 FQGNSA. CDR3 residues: CASSNGLAGAFGSRDTQYF. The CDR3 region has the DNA TGTGCCAGCAGCAACGGACTAGCGGGAGCCTTTGGTTCGAGGGATACGCAGTATTTT.

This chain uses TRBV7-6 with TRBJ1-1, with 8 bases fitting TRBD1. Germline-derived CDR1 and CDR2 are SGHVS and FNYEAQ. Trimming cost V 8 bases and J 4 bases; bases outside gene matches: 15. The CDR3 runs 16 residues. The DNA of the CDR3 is TGTGCCAGCTCAGGGGGCACACGGGGGCCGACCACTGAAGCTTTCTTT. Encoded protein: CASSGGTRGPTTEAFF. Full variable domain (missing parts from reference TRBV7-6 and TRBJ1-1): GAGVSQSPRYKVTKRGQDVALRCDPISGHVSLYWYRQALGQGPEFLTYFNYEAQQDKSGLPNDRFSAERPEGSISTLTIQRTEQRDSAMYRCASSGGTRGPTTEAFFGQGTRLTVV.

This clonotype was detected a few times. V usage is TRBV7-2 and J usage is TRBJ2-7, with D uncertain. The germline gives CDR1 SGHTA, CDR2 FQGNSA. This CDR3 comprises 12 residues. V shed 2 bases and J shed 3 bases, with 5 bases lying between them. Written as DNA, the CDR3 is TGTGCCAGCAGCTTAAATTTCTACGAGCAGTACTTC. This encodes CASSLNFYEQYF.

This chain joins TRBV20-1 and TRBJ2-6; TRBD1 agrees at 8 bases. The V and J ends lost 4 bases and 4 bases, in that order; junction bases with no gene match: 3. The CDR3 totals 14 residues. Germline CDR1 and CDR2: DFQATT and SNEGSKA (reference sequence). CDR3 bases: TGCAGTGCTACTCAGGGGGCCGGGGCCAACGTCCTGACTTTC. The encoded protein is CSATQGAGANVLTF.

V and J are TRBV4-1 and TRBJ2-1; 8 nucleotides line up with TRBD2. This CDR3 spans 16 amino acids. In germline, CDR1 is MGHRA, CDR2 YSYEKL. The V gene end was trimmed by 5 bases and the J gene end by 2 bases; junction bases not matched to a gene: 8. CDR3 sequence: CASSKGLAGTYNEQFF. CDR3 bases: TGCGCCAGCAGCAAAGGGCTAGCGGGTACCTACAATGAGCAGTTCTTC.